This T cell receptor beta chain was recovered during a study of blood T cells in healthy people across ages. The CDR3 sequence is 17 residues long. The V gene's germline CDR1 is MNHNY and CDR2 SVGAGI (reference sequence). The extraction recovered at least 5.5 micrograms of total RNA per sample. This clonotype has just a few counts. The germline gene is not matched at one end of the junction; a read error may be the cause. Combining a sample-barcoded 5' primer with a J-beta primer mix, a second PCR ran for roughly 6 to 11 cycles. TCRdb analysed the 5' RACE reads with MiXCR anew, one entry per CDR3 protein. The sample comprises about 1,800,000 distinct CDR3 sequences, over 25% of which are singletons, and about 8% rests with the top ten.

Input material: blood. The rearrangement links TRBV6-6 to TRBJ2-4, with D possibly matching TRBD2 (6 bases). The J call may be wrong; the DNA end is better matched by TRBJ2-7. This sequence originates from a woman in her thirties in good health. CDR3 region: CTSSYKRGGKVNYEQYF. The CDR3 coding sequence is TGTACCAGCAGTTACAAACGAGGCGGGAAAGTTAACTACGAGCAGTACTTC.